This TCR beta chain was captured in a study of long-term antiretroviral therapy in people with HIV (dated by TCRdb to 2021 to 2024). In terms of the full investigation: The earliest samples were collected about a decade before the 2015 WHO recommendation for immediate ART, when ART was typically delayed until CD4 counts fell. Whether ART initiation and durable HIV suppression were associated with changes in peripheral blood TRB repertoire composition and diversity was tested in a retrospective serial study. No cross-contamination during QIAcube processing was seen in test extractions of a monoclonal T-cell line run alongside 33 polyclonal samples. Of the roughly 30 participants with HIV, approximately twelve were female. A total of 150 to 200 cryopreserved PBMC samples came from 25 to 35 adults with confirmed HIV infection and were collected serially over a mean of about 6 years (range 1-12). The research as a whole found: No data were available on ART adherence, viral resistance or therapy changes, limiting inferences about post-ART repertoire changes. Expanded TRB clones identified before ART initiation dominated the repertoire across all time points, though the dominance fluctuated and decreased in many PLHIV after ART. Owing to limited PBMC availability, only the TCR beta chain was sequenced, without alpha chain pairing. The samples span the years 2004 to 2017, and the ART regimens used at that time may not be as effective as current regimens. Compared with controls, HIV repertoires had narrower CDR3 length ranges, and the network structure pointed to an antigen-experienced repertoire that shifted only slightly toward naive after ART. Starting ART was linked to a significant rise in TRB diversity, yet even with long-term ART the diversity remained significantly lower than in transplant donor controls. Unsorted PBMC were profiled instead of sorted CD4+ and CD8+ T cells because pre-ART samples had limited cell numbers.

Sequencing of the TRB variable region was done with the immunoSEQ hsTCRB v3.0 assay at survey level resolution. The targeted TRB sequencing depth was about 40,000-55,000 T-cell genomes per sample. Pooled TRB libraries were sequenced on an Illumina MiSeq with a v3 150-cycle kit. Per the original workflow: Analysis of repertoires was carried out in R inside a reproducible Nextflow workflow spanning QC, data transformation and analysis. LymphoSeq2, an R package for AIRR-Seq data exploration, was used to implement custom analyses. A handful of samples that produced fewer than 5000 total TRB sequences were removed, so some 180 HIV repertoires were analyzed. Among the 170 to 200 HIV repertoires that were kept, around 60 were collected before ART initiation and roughly 130 were collected after ART initiation. Repertoires were downsampled to 5000 TRB nucleotide sequences, and summary statistics were averaged over 100 downsampling iterations. The analysis kept only TRB sequences whose CDR3 regions were at least seven amino acids long. Two measures captured diversity: a Shannon entropy-derived clonality score and the Gini coefficient. In the repertoire networks, any two of the top 5000 CDR3 amino acid sequences were connected whenever the two sequences differed by an edit distance of one. GLIPH2 predicted antigen specificity groups and MHC restriction for TRB CDR3 amino acid sequences. Known CMV, EBV, HIV or tissue antigen associations were flagged by matching CDR3 amino acid sequences against VDJdb and McPAS-TCR. Pre-ART, post-ART and control groups were compared with Wilcoxon signed-rank tests and Holm-Bonferroni correction. TCRdb mirrors the immuneACCESS table, restricted to in-frame sequences. Some clones are absent from its copies; in checked studies, under half trace to an unresolved V gene, and the reason for the others is unknown. V and J calls and clone size follow that table, whereas D and trimming were derived from the DNA. This sample has more than 35,000 clones in its table, and 65% to 90% of those were observed once. The ten largest clonotypes hold 3.5% to 5% of the sample.

V is shortened by 5 bases, J by 4 bases, and the region joining them spans 15 bases. There are 15 amino acids in the CDR3, from cysteine to phenylalanine inclusive. This entry keeps only the CDR3 DNA: 45 bases, framed from base 1. CDR1 and CDR2 are drawn from the germline V gene: SGHVS, FQNEAQ. Inclusion was restricted to participants for whom at least one PBMC sample before ART initiation and at least two post-ART samples were available. Treatment was received in the United States of America by all participants with HIV. Before DNA extraction, cryopreserved samples of about 1-10 million PBMC were thawed and washed. At the time of the earliest PBMC sample, participants with HIV were aged between about 20 and 54 years. Each participant contributed PBMC samples from 1-4 timepoints before ART initiation and 2-8 timepoints after ART initiation, with a median of 7 samples. For every participant, serial HIV viral load, CD4+ T-cell count, ART history and demographic data were obtained. Using a Qiagen kit on a QIAcube, genomic DNA was extracted from unsorted PBMC, with samples processed in batches of 12.

A note on this clone: Its antigen target is currently unknown. Base-call qualities are not available, and no considerably larger clone is one nucleotide away.

This material consisted of unsorted PBMCs, taken just before starting antiretroviral therapy. The sequence is built from TRBV7-8 and TRBJ1-3; no confident D gene assignment can be made. The receptor comes from a young woman with HIV. The CDR3 amino acid sequence is: CASSLSTASGNTIYF. Here is the DNA: TGTGCCAGCAGCCTTAGTACAGCCTCCGGAAACACCATATATTTT.